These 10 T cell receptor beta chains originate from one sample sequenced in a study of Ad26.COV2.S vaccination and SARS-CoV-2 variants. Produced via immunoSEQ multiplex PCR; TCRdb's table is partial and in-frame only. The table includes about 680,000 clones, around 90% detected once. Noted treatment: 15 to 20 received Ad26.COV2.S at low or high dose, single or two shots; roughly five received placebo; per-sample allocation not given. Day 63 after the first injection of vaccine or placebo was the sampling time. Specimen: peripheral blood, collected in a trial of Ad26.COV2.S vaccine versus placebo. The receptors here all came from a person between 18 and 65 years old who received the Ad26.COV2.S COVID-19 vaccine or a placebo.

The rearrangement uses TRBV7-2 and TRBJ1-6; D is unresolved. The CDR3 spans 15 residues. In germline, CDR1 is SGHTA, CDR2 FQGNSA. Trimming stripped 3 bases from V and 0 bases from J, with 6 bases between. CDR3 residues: CASSLAGSYNSPLHF. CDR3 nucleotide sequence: TGTGCCAGCAGCTTGGCGGGCTCCTATAATTCACCCCTCCACTTT.

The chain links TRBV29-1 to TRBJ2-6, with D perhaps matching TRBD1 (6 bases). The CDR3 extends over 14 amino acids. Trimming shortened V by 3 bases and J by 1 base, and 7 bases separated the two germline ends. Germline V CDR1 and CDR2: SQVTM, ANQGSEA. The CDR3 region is CSVDGQSGANVLTF. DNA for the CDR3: TGCAGCGTTGATGGACAGTCTGGGGCCAACGTCCTGACTTTC.

CDR3 amino acids: CASKGLAKNIQYF. The CDR3 DNA reads TGTGCCAGCAAGGGGCTAGCCAAAAACATTCAGTACTTC. J is TRBJ2-4 and V is TRBV27; maybe TRBD1 (5 bases). V was pared by 7 bases and J by 0 bases, with 7 bases between. CDR3 length equals 13 residues. CDR1 MNHEY and CDR2 SMNVEV come from the germline V gene (reference sequence).

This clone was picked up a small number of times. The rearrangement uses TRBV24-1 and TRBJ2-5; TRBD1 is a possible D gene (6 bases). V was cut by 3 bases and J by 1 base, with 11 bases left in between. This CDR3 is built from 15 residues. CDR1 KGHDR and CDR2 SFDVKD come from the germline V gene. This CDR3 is CATSDQQGAQETQYF. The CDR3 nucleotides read TGTGCCACCAGTGATCAACAGGGAGCCCAAGAGACCCAGTACTTC.

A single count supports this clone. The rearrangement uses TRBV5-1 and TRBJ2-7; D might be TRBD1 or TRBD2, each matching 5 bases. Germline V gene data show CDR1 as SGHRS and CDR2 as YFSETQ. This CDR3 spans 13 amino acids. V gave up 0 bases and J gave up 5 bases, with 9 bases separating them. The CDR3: CASSLAGTNEQYF. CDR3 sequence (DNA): TGCGCCAGCAGCTTGGCAGGGACGAACGAGCAGTACTTC.

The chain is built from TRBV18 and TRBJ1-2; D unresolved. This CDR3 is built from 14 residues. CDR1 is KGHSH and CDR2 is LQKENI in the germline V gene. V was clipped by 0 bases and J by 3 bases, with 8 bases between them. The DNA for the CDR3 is TGTGCCAGCTCACCACCAGGGCTTGACTATGGCTACACCTTC. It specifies CASSPPGLDYGYTF.

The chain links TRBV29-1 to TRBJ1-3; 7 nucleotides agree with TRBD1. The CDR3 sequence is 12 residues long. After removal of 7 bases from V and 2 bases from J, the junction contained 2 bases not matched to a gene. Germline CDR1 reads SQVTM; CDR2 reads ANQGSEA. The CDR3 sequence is CSAGTAGNTIYF. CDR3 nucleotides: TGCAGCGCCGGGACAGCTGGAAACACCATATATTTT.

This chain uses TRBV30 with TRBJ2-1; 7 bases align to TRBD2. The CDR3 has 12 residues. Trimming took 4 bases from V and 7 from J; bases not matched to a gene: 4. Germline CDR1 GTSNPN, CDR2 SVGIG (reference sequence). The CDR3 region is CAWNGGGNEQFF. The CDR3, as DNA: TGTGCCTGGAATGGGGGAGGGAATGAGCAGTTCTTC.

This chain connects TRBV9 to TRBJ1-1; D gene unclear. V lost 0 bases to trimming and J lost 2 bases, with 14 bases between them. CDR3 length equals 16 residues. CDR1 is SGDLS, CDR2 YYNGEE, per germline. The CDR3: CASSVDHGSLNTEAFF. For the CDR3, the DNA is TGTGCCAGCAGCGTAGATCACGGCAGCCTAAACACTGAAGCTTTCTTT.

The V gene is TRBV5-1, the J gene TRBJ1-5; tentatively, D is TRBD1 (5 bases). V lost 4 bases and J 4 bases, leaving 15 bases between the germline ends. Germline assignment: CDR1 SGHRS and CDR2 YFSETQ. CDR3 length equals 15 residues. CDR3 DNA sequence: TGCGCCAGCAGCGTGGGACCGGACCTGAATCAGCCCCAGCATTTT. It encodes CASSVGPDLNQPQHF.